Below, 20 T cell receptor beta chains from the same sample are listed, as sequenced in a study of T-cell memory formation after mild COVID-19. TCRdb re-called the 5' RACE reads with MiXCR, one entry per CDR3 protein. Counted here are about 560,000 distinct CDR3 sequences, about a fifth occurring once; the ten biggest clones make up approximately 8%. Material for sequencing was PBMCs or a T cell subset sorted from them (not recorded which). Source of these receptors: an adult woman who had mild COVID-19 (a few samples of this study predate the infection). Cell type and time point are not known.

This clonotype was seen a few times. The CDR3, as DNA: TGTGCCAGCAGCTTAAGGGGACAGGGAGGAACCGGGGAGCTGTTTTTT. This sequence encodes CASSLRGQGGTGELFF. The gene calls are TRBV7-2 and TRBJ2-2, with 9 bases lining up with TRBD1. This CDR3 has 16 amino acids. V lost 2 bases and J lost 5; bases outside the gene matches: 6. Germline V gene data show CDR1 as SGHTA and CDR2 as FQGNSA.

This clonotype was picked up many times. V and J are TRBV6-2 or TRBV6-3 and TRBJ2-3; 10 nucleotides align to TRBD2. Losses at the gene ends were 5 bases for V and 3 bases for J; bases not matched to a gene: 11. Germline lookup yields CDR1 MNHEY and CDR2 SVGEGT. This CDR3 is 17 amino acids long. CDR3 sequence: CASSDWTSGPTTDTQYF. For the CDR3, the DNA is TGTGCCAGCAGTGACTGGACTAGCGGACCAACAACAGATACGCAGTATTTT.

This clonotype was detected a few times. The gene calls are TRBV5-1 and TRBJ1-4; D unresolved. Trimming shortened V by 1 base and J by 7 bases, and 14 bases separated the two germline ends. Germline V gene sequence: CDR1 SGHRS, CDR2 YFSETQ. The CDR3 has 15 amino acids. The CDR3: CASSLNSGQSEKLFF. The CDR3 region has the DNA TGCGCCAGCAGCTTGAACAGTGGCCAGAGTGAAAAACTGTTTTTT.

This clonotype was counted between two and nine times. The V gene is TRBV6-8, the J gene TRBJ2-7, with D possibly being TRBD1 (6 bases). Trimming took 0 bases from V and 3 from J, leaving 15 bases between them. The length of the CDR3 is 16 residues. Germline CDR1 and CDR2: MNHGY and SAAAGT. The CDR3 spells CASSYSTGQHYYEQYF. The CDR3 DNA follows: TGTGCCAGCAGTTACTCGACTGGACAGCATTACTACGAGCAGTACTTC.

The chain uses TRBV7-3 and TRBJ1-1; D gene unclear. Trimming took 4 bases from V and 3 from J, leaving 9 bases between them. CDR1 and CDR2 from the germline V gene are SGHTA and FQGTGA. There are 13 residues in the CDR3. As DNA, the CDR3 is TGTGCCAGCAGCTCACAGCGGGACACTGAAGCTTTCTTT. Translating gives CASSSQRDTEAFF.

This clonotype was picked up a small number of times. The chain combines TRBV11-2 with TRBJ1-3, with TRBD1 matching over 8 bases. The CDR3 has 15 residues. The ends lost 5 bases at V and 5 bases at J; junction bases unmatched: 8. From germline, CDR1 is SGHAT and CDR2 FQNNGV. This CDR3 reads CASSHDRGFRNTIYF. CDR3 in DNA: TGTGCCAGCAGCCATGACAGGGGATTTCGAAACACCATATATTTT.

This clonotype showed up just a few times. The chain recombines TRBV18 with TRBJ1-1, with 7 bases aligning to TRBD1. The V gene's germline CDR1 is KGHSH and CDR2 LQKENI. Trimming cost V 4 bases and J 3 bases; bases outside gene matches: 2. CDR3 length equals 13 residues. The CDR3, as DNA: TGTGCCAGCTCACTTGGACAGGACACTGAAGCTTTCTTT. This translates into CASSLGQDTEAFF.

This sequence joins TRBV7-8 and TRBJ2-1; 9 nucleotides align to TRBD1. CDR1 is SGHVS, CDR2 FQNEAQ, per germline. V dropped 5 bases and J dropped 6; count of bases not matched to a gene: 8. The CDR3 is 15 residues long. CDR3 coding DNA: TGTGCCAGCAGCCAGGACAGGGGAAGGAGCAATGAGCAGTTCTTC. Its protein product is CASSQDRGRSNEQFF.

The CDR3 region is CASGLVRVAGQFF. CDR3 nucleotides: TGTGCTAGTGGTTTGGTCAGGGTAGCGGGGCAGTTCTTC. The chain links TRBV12-5 to TRBJ2-1, with 7 bases matching TRBD2. After removal of 0 bases from V and 12 bases from J, the junction contained 5 bases not matched to a gene. The CDR3 is 13 amino acids. Germline assignment: CDR1 LGHNT and CDR2 FRNRAP.

The chain has TRBV2 and TRBJ2-7; 8 bases align to TRBD2. Germline V gene data show CDR1 as SNHLY and CDR2 as FYNNEI. With 6 bases clipped from V and 5 bases from J, the junction kept 9 bases outside the gene matches. The CDR3 totals 14 residues. The CDR3 region is CASSLSGTIDEQYF. For the CDR3, the DNA is TGTGCCAGCAGCCTTAGCGGGACAATCGACGAGCAGTACTTC.

This clonotype was observed a handful of times. This rearrangement joins TRBV7-9 to TRBJ1-1; D is unclear. Trimming left V 5 bases short and J 4 bases short, with 8 bases between. CDR1 and CDR2 from the germline V gene are SEHNR and FQNEAQ (reference sequence). This CDR3 is 12 amino acids long. CDR3: CASSPRTTEAFF. For the CDR3, the DNA is TGTGCCAGCAGCCCCCGGACCACTGAAGCTTTCTTT.

This sequence joins TRBV5-6 and TRBJ2-7, with 13 bases aligning to TRBD2. Germline-derived CDR1 and CDR2 are SGHDT and YYEEEE. This CDR3 region has 16 residues. V lost 0 bases and J lost 6; bases outside the gene matches: 6. This CDR3 is CASSLVATSGGAEQYF. The CDR3 DNA follows: TGTGCCAGCAGCTTGGTGGCTACTAGCGGGGGGGCCGAGCAGTACTTC.

The sample holds a few counts of this clonotype. The rearrangement joins TRBV5-4 to TRBJ2-7; D is undetermined. V was clipped by 3 bases and J by 6 bases, with 13 bases between them. The germline V gene encodes CDR1 SGHNT and CDR2 YYREEE (reference sequence). The CDR3 totals 13 residues. The CDR3 DNA follows: TGTGCCAGCAGCTCATCGTTCGCGTCCGAGCAGTACTTC. Protein sequence: CASSSSFASEQYF.

V gene TRBV6-5 combines with J gene TRBJ1-1, with D possibly TRBD1 on 5 matching bases. V was shortened by 0 bases and J by 4 bases, with 12 bases between the two germline ends. CDR1 is MNHEY and CDR2 is SVGAGI in the germline V gene. This CDR3 is built from 15 residues. The CDR3 here is CASSYSPGGGTEAFF. The CDR3 nucleotides are TGTGCCAGCAGTTACTCGCCGGGGGGGGGCACTGAAGCTTTCTTT.

The chain employs TRBV15 and TRBJ1-2; D not resolved. Germline V gives CDR1 LNHNV, CDR2 YYDKDF (reference sequence). Trimming pared 1 base from V and 6 bases from J, leaving 12 bases between. The CDR3 has 14 amino acids. The CDR3 reads CATSRGEGRDGYTF. As DNA, the CDR3 is TGTGCCACCAGCAGAGGTGAGGGTAGAGATGGCTACACCTTC.

The sample holds a few counts of this clonotype. The chain links TRBV12-3 or TRBV12-4 to TRBJ2-7; TRBD1 matches 7 bases. J lost 3 bases, V lost 8 bases, and 7 bases had no gene match. CDR3 length: 13 amino acids. In DNA form, the CDR3 reads TGTGCCAGCCTTAGACAGGGAAGCTACGAGCAGTACTTC. Its translation: CASLRQGSYEQYF.

The V call is TRBV6-5, the J call TRBJ2-3; no clear D gene. V was pared by 7 bases and J by 5 bases, with 10 bases between. Germline V gives CDR1 MNHEY, CDR2 SVGAGI. There are 12 residues in the CDR3. The CDR3: CASTSRGDTQYF. CDR3 nucleotides: TGTGCCAGCACCTCACGCGGAGATACGCAGTATTTT.

The rearrangement joins TRBV7-9 to TRBJ1-4; maybe TRBD1 (5 bases). The ends were cut back, 6 bases at V and 7 bases at J, with 18 bases in the middle. Germline V gene lookup returns CDR1 SEHNR and CDR2 FQNEAQ (reference sequence). The CDR3 contains 15 residues. CDR3 sequence (DNA): TGTGCCAGCAGTCCGGACATCTCCCGGGGTGAAAAACTGTTTTTT. Its translation: CASSPDISRGEKLFF. Drawing the rest from reference TRBV7-9 and TRBJ1-4, the complete variable domain is DTGVSQNPRHKITKRGQNVTFRCDPISEHNRLYWYRQTLGQGPEFLTYFQNEAQLEKSRLLSDRFSAERPKGSFSTLEIQRTEQGDSAMYLCASSPDISRGEKLFFGSGTQLSVL.

V and J are TRBV15 and TRBJ1-4, with 8 bases fitting TRBD1. Germline-derived CDR1 and CDR2 are LNHNV and YYDKDF (reference sequence). This CDR3 has 14 amino acids. V dropped 0 bases and J dropped 14; count of bases not matched to a gene: 8. The CDR3 DNA reads as TGTGCCACCAGCAGAGATCTCCTGGGACAGGCCCTGTTTTTT. Encoded protein: CATSRDLLGQALFF. The whole variable domain, remainder taken from reference TRBV15 and TRBJ1-4, is DAMVIQNPRYQVTQFGKPVTLSCSQTLNHNVMYWYQQKSSQAPKLLFHYYDKDFNNEADTPDNFQSRRPNTSFCFLDIRSPGLGDTAMYLCATSRDLLGQALFFGSGTQLSVL.

This clonotype was seen only a few times. J is TRBJ2-3 and V is TRBV20-1; 13 positions match TRBD2. The CDR3 totals 15 residues. Germline CDR1 DFQATT, CDR2 SNEGSKA (reference sequence). Germline trimming cut 5 bases from V and 4 bases from J; bases unmatched to any gene: 6. The CDR3 region has the DNA TGCAGTGCTGACAAACTAGCGGGGGGGCCAGATACGCAGTATTTT. The encoded protein is CSADKLAGGPDTQYF.